In this sample, the clone carrying this T cell receptor beta chain turned up a few times. Per the original data handling: Built for papillary thyroid cancer, a distant-metastasis classifier drew on CDR3 differences across clinicopathological groups. With MiXCR, TCRdb called clones anew from the PCR reads. TCRdb's processing, not the authors' own work, is the source of the V and J calls. The sample consists of about 70,000 clones, 18% of them appearing once. Ahead of thyroid surgery, no patient had received treatment of any kind. These data originate in a study of metastatic and nonmetastatic thyroid tumors. Study overall: Repertoires were compared across blood and tumor or nodule tissue from malignant and benign thyroid patients.

V was pared by 10 bases and J by 8 bases, with 17 bases between. Germline V gene lookup returns CDR1 SNHLY and CDR2 FYNNEI. The CDR3 is made up of 12 amino acids. V and J are TRBV2 and TRBJ1-2; maybe TRBD1 (6 bases). The origin of this receptor is a female donor with papillary thyroid cancer or a benign thyroid nodule (not recorded which). Some clones in this sample may be carry-over from other donors' samples. The sequencing input was blood. The CDR3 spells CATGYNREGYTF. The CDR3 coding sequence is TGTGCCACAGGATACAACAGGGAGGGCTACACCTTC.